This note documents a single T cell receptor beta chain sequence. Antigen unknown. The data belong to a study of T cell repertoires in cytomegalovirus infection. TCRdb used MiXCR to reprocess the reads, holding one entry per CDR3 protein. The sample lists about 220,000 distinct CDR3 sequences, about 39% occurring once. Germline V gene sequence: CDR1 KGHDR, CDR2 SFDVKD. Deletions cut 3 bases from V and 6 bases from J, with 5 bases between. This CDR3 is built from 12 residues. This chain uses TRBV24-1 with TRBJ2-1, with D unresolved. The specimen was CD8+ T cells from cultured PBMCs, collected from culture after CMV antigen stimulation. The receptor comes from a human donor in good health (CMV status not recorded). Some clones in this sample may be carry-over from other donors' samples. CDR3 DNA sequence: TGTGCCACCAGTGATGCCCCCAATGAGCAGTTCTTC. Protein sequence: CATSDAPNEQFF.